Below are 2 T cell receptor beta chains sequenced from a single sample in a study of regulatory T cells in long-lasting Graves disease. The time point denotes: persistent/refractory GD, antithyroid drugs over 5 years with positive TRAb. The TCR library was made from RNA that had been extracted from PBMCs in TRIzol. Arm-PCR of CDR3 regions and iRepertoire HTBI primers were used to build TCR beta libraries. Each CDR3 protein gets one entry after TCRdb re-called the multiplex PCR reads with MiXCR. Among approximately 470,000 distinct CDR3 sequences listed, around 20% were seen once. The sequencing here drew on peripheral blood mononuclear cells (PBMCs), taken when the disease was refractory, from a patient treated with antithyroid drugs. The receptors were sampled from a female donor with Graves disease.

The chain is built from TRBV5-1 and TRBJ1-2; 8 positions agree with TRBD1. CDR1 SGHRS and CDR2 YFSETQ come from the germline V gene. The ends lost 3 bases at V and 0 bases at J; junction bases unmatched: 7. The CDR3 sequence is 16 residues long. CDR3 in amino acids: CASSSTGALANYGYTF. Here the CDR3 DNA reads TGCGCCAGCAGCTCGACAGGGGCGTTAGCTAACTATGGCTACACCTTC.

The chain carries TRBV6-5 and TRBJ2-5; a possible D gene is TRBD2 (5 bases). This CDR3 region has 14 residues. Germline V gene sequence: CDR1 MNHEY, CDR2 SVGAGI. With 0 bases removed from V and 10 bases from J, the gap between germline ends came to 15 bases. The CDR3 sequence is CASSYSGSRAIQYF. Here the CDR3 DNA reads TGTGCCAGCAGTTACTCGGGGTCGAGGGCGATCCAGTACTTC.